These T cell receptor beta chains were read from a single sample in a study of blood T cells in healthy people across ages. TCRdb reprocessed the 5' RACE reads with MiXCR, giving one entry per CDR3 protein. This sample carries under 750,000 distinct CDR3 sequences, 40% to 50% of them seen once, and the ten largest clones take roughly 25%. Sequencing was carried out using blood. Receptor source: an elderly man in good health. Both conserved end residues are part of each CDR3. Fields, in order: clone size, V gene, D gene, J gene, CDR3 protein, CDR3 DNA. A D gene is named only where the DNA matches it firmly. Some rows mark clone size as missing; the rest say once, few, many or name a class of expanded clone.

NA	TRBV4-2	NA	TRBJ2-1	CASSQARSSSYNEQFF	TGTGCCAGCAGCCAAGCTAGAAGTAGCTCCTACAATGAGCAGTTCTTC
many	TRBV7-2	TRBD2	TRBJ2-3	CASSIAGTSGTDTQYF	TGTGCCAGCAGCATCGCCGGGACTAGCGGCACAGATACGCAGTATTTT
NA	TRBV2	NA	TRBJ2-3	CASSEAVREGAQYF	TGTGCCAGCAGTGAAGCGGTTAGGGAAGGGGCGCAGTATTTT
NA	TRBV7-2	NA	TRBJ1-6	CATPRDGNSPLHF	TGTGCCACACCACGGGACGGTAATTCACCCCTCCACTTT
NA	TRBV6-5	NA	TRBJ2-6	CASTTGFNVLTF	TGTGCCAGCACCACAGGGTTCAACGTCCTGACTTTC
NA	TRBV5-1	NA	TRBJ2-3	CASSKEDRPYTETQYF	TGCGCCAGCAGCAAGGAAGACAGGCCTTACACAGAGACGCAGTATTTT
NA	TRBV20-1	TRBD2	TRBJ2-3	CRGTSGSTDTQYF	TGCAGGGGGACTAGCGGGAGTACAGATACGCAGTATTTT
few	TRBV11-2	NA	TRBJ2-4	CASSAPRGSKNIQYF	TGTGCCAGCAGCGCACCGAGAGGGTCCAAAAACATTCAGTACTTC
few	TRBV4-2	TRBD2	TRBJ2-1	CASSDHLAGNEQFF	TGTGCCAGCAGCGATCATCTAGCGGGCAATGAGCAGTTCTTC
few	TRBV6-5	TRBD1	TRBJ1-2	CASSYDDRVNGYTF	TGTGCCAGCAGTTATGACGACAGGGTTAACGGCTACACCTTC
few	TRBV18	NA	TRBJ2-1	CASSPGGMNEQFF	TGTGCCAGCTCACCGGGCGGGATGAATGAGCAGTTCTTC
few	TRBV7-2	NA	TRBJ2-5	CASSLGDIQETQYF	TGTGCCAGCAGCTTAGGAGACATTCAAGAGACCCAGTACTTC
NA	TRBV30	NA	TRBJ1-2	CAWTLTASRDYGYTF	TGTGCCTGGACCCTGACAGCTAGCCGTGACTATGGCTACACCTTC
few	TRBV12-3/TRBV12-4	TRBD1	TRBJ2-2	CASGGDRGNTGELFF	TGTGCCAGCGGGGGGGACAGGGGTAACACCGGGGAGCTGTTTTTT
NA	TRBV3-1	NA	TRBJ1-6	CASSQEGQSPLHF	TGTGCCAGCAGCCAAGAGGGGCAGTCACCCCTCCACTTT
many	TRBV6-5	NA	TRBJ1-2	CASSSPGLYGYTF	TGTGCCAGCAGCTCCCCCGGGCTCTATGGCTACACCTTC
NA	TRBV9	NA	TRBJ1-1	CASSVDPFFMNTEAFF	TGTGCCAGCAGCGTAGATCCTTTTTTCATGAACACTGAAGCTTTCTTT
NA	TRBV20-1	TRBD1	TRBJ1-2	CSAVTTGDVYGYTF	TGCAGTGCGGTTACTACAGGGGACGTCTATGGCTACACCTTC
NA	TRBV7-2	NA	TRBJ1-5	CASSLERNQPQHF	TGTGCCAGCAGCCTCGAACGGAATCAGCCCCAGCATTTT
NA	TRBV20-1	NA	TRBJ2-5	CSASGVTQETQYF	TGCAGTGCTAGCGGGGTGACCCAAGAGACCCAGTACTTC
NA	TRBV20-1	NA	TRBJ2-7	CSARRQAYEQYF	TGCAGTGCAAGGAGACAGGCCTACGAGCAGTACTTC
NA	TRBV5-1	NA	TRBJ2-1	CASSLLARGVFSYNEQFF	TGCGCCAGCAGCTTGCTGGCCAGGGGGGTCTTCTCCTACAATGAGCAGTTCTTC
NA	TRBV5-1	NA	TRBJ2-5	CASSRRLGQQETQYF	TGCGCCAGCAGCCGCCGCCTCGGACAGCAAGAGACCCAGTACTTC
NA	TRBV18	NA	TRBJ1-2	CASSPAALYGYTF	TGTGCCAGCTCACCTGCAGCCTTATATGGCTACACCTTC
NA	TRBV29-1	NA	TRBJ1-1	CSVETGAFF	TGCAGCGTTGAAACGGGGGCTTTCTTT
NA	TRBV20-1	NA	TRBJ2-7	CSARTSGSWSHEQYF	TGCAGTGCTAGGACCTCGGGTAGTTGGTCCCACGAGCAGTACTTC